This TCR beta chain originates from a study of PD-L1 blockade in urothelial cancer. Stated time point: peripheral blood 6 weeks after treatment start. Urothelial carcinoma affected the patients, and it was locally advanced or metastatic. Some clones are missing from TCRdb's copy, which holds only in-frame ones; the method was immunoSEQ multiplex PCR. The table includes roughly 76,000 clones, approximately 90% detected once. The receptor was isolated from a woman of 80 years or more with urothelial cancer. Sample: PBMCs, taken around atezolizumab (anti-PD-L1) treatment.

The CDR3: CASSETAGNTGELFF. The DNA for the CDR3 is TGCGCCAGCTCGGAGACTGCTGGGAACACCGGGGAGCTGTTTTTT. The V call is TRBV5-1, the J call TRBJ2-2; D not resolved. The CDR3 loop spans 15 amino acids. Trimming shortened V by 7 bases and J by 1 base, and 14 bases separated the two germline ends. Germline-derived CDR1 and CDR2 are SGHRS and YFSETQ. The whole variable domain, remainder taken from reference TRBV5-1 and TRBJ2-2, is KAGVTQTPRYLIKTRGQQVTLSCSPISGHRSVSWYQQTPGQGLQFLFEYFSETQRNKGNFPGRFSGRQFSNSRSEMNVSTLELGDSALYLCASSETAGNTGELFFGEGSRLTVL.